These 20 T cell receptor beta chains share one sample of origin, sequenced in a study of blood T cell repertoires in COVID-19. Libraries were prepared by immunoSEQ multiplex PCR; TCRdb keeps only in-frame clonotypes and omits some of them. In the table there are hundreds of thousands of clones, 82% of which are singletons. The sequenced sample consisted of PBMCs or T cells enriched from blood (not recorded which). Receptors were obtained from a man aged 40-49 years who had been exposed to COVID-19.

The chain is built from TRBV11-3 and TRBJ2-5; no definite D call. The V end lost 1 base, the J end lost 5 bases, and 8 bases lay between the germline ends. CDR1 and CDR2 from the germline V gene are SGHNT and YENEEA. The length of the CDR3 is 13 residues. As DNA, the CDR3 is TGTGCCAGCAGCTTAGTGAGTTCTGAGACCCAGTACTTC. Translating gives CASSLVSSETQYF.

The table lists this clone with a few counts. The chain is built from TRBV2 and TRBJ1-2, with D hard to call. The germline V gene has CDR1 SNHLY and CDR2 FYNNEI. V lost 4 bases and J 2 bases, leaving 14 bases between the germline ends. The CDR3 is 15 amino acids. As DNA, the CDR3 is TGTGCCAGCAGTGGGGCGGGATCGGCAAACTATGGCTACACCTTC. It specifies CASSGAGSANYGYTF. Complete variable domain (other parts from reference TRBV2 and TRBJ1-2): EPEVTQTPSHQVTQMGQEVILRCVPISNHLYFYWYRQILGQKVEFLVSFYNNEISEKSEIFDDQFSVERPDGSNFTLKIRSTKLEDSAMYFCASSGAGSANYGYTFGSGTRLTVV.

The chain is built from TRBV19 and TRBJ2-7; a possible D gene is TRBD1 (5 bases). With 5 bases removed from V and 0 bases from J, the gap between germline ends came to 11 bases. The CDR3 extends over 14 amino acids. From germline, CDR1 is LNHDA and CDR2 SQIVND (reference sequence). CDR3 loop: CASSFFGASYEQYF. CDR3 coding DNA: TGTGCCAGTAGTTTCTTTGGGGCCTCCTACGAGCAGTACTTC.

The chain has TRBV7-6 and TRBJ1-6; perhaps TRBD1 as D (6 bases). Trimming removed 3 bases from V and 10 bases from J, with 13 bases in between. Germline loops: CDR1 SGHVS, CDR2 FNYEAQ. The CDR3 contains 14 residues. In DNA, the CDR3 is TGTGCCAGCAGCTTGAAGACAGGTGGATCACCCCTCCACTTT. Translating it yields CASSLKTGGSPLHF.

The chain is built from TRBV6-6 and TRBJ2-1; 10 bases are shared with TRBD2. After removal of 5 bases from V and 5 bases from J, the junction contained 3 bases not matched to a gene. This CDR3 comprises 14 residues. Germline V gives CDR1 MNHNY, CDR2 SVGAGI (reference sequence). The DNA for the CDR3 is TGTGCCAGCAGTCCTAGCGGGAGCAACAATGAGCAGTTCTTC. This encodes CASSPSGSNNEQFF.

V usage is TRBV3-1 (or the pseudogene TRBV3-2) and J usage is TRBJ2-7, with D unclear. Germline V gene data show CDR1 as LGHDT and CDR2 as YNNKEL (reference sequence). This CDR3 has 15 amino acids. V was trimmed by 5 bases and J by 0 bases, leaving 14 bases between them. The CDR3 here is CASSEALKSSYEQYF. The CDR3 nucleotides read TGTGCCAGCAGCGAAGCCCTAAAATCCTCCTACGAGCAGTACTTC.

The CDR3 DNA reads TGTGCCAGCAGTTTGTACGACAGAAATAATTCACCCCTCCACTTT. Translated: CASSLYDRNNSPLHF. V gene TRBV27 combines with J gene TRBJ1-6, with D possibly matching TRBD1 (5 bases). With 3 bases removed from V and 5 bases from J, the gap between germline ends came to 11 bases. From germline, CDR1 is MNHEY and CDR2 SMNVEV (reference sequence). The length of the CDR3 is 15 residues.

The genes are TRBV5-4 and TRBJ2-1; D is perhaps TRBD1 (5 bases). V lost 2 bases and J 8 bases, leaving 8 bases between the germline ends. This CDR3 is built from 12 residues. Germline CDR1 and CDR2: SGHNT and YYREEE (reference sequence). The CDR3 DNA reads TGTGCCAGCAGCTTCCAGGGCTATGAGCAGTTCTTC. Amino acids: CASSFQGYEQFF.

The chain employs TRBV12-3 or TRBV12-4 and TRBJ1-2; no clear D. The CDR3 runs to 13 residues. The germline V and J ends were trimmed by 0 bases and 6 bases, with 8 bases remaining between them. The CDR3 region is CASSLAGIDGYTF. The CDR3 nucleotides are TGTGCCAGCAGTTTAGCTGGCATCGATGGCTACACCTTC.

The CDR3 bases are TGTGCCAGCAGCTTAGCAAGCGCTAGGAGAGAGCAGTACTTC. Translating gives CASSLASARREQYF. The rearrangement uses TRBV11-2 and TRBJ2-7, with D unresolved. The V gene lost 1 base and the J gene lost 7 bases, with 14 bases spanning the gap. The CDR3 extends over 14 amino acids. Germline CDR1 is SGHAT and CDR2 is FQNNGV.

CDR3 DNA: TGTGCCAGCAGCGTAGAGGACAGTCGTACGGATAAAGCTTTCTTT. It yields the protein CASSVEDSRTDKAFF. This rearrangement joins TRBV9 to TRBJ1-1; maybe TRBD1 (6 bases). V was shortened by 0 bases and J by 9 bases, with 18 bases between the two germline ends. CDR1 is SGDLS and CDR2 is YYNGEE in the germline V gene. This CDR3 has 15 residues.

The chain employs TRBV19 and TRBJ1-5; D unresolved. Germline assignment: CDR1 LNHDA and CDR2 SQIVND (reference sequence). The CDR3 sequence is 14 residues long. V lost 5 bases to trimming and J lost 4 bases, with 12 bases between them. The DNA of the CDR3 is TGTGCCAGTAGTGCCAATCTTGCGAATCAGCCCCAGCATTTT. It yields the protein CASSANLANQPQHF.

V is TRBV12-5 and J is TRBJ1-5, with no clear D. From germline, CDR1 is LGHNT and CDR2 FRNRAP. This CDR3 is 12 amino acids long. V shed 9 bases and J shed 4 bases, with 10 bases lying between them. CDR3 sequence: CASGDENQPQHF. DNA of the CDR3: TGTGCTAGCGGGGATGAAAATCAGCCCCAGCATTTT.

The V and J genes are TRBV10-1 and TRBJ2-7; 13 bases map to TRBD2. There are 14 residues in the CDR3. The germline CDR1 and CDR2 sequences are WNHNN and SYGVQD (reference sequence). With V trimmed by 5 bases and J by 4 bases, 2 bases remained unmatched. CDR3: CASSRTSGSYEQYF. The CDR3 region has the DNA TGCGCCAGCAGTAGGACTAGCGGGAGTTACGAGCAGTACTTC.

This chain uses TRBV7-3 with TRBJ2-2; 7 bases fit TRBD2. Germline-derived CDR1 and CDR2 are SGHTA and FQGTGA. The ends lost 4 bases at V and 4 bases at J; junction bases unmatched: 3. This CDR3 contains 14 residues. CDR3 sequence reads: CASSSTSATGELFF. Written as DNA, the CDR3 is TGTGCCAGCAGCTCTACTAGCGCCACCGGGGAGCTGTTTTTT.

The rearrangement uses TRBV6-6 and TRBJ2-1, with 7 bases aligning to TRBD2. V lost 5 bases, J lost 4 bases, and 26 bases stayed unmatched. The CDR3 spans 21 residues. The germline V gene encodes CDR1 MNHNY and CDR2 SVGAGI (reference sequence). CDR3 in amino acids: CASSRNKIAGVKPGGYNEQFF. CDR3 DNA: TGTGCCAGCAGTCGTAACAAAATAGCGGGTGTTAAGCCAGGAGGATACAATGAGCAGTTCTTC.

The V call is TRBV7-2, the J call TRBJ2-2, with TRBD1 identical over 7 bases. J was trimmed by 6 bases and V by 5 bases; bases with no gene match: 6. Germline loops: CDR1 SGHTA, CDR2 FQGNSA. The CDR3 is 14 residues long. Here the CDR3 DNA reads TGTGCCAGCAGCCTCGGACAGGCCCCCGGGGAGCTGTTTTTT. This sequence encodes CASSLGQAPGELFF.

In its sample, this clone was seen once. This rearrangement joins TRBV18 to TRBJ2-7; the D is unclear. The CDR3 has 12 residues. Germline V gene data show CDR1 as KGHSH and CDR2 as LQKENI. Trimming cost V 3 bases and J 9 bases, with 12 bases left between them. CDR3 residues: CASSPNQEAQYF. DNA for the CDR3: TGTGCCAGCTCACCTAACCAAGAAGCGCAGTACTTC.

The CDR3 nucleotides read TGTGCCAGCAGCCCCACAGGGGGCAAAAACATTCAGTACTTC. Translated: CASSPTGGKNIQYF. The chain has TRBV5-4 and TRBJ2-4; TRBD1 agrees at 8 bases. V dropped 4 bases and J dropped 3; count of bases not matched to a gene: 3. Germline values: CDR1 SGHNT, CDR2 YYREEE (reference sequence). The CDR3 totals 14 residues.

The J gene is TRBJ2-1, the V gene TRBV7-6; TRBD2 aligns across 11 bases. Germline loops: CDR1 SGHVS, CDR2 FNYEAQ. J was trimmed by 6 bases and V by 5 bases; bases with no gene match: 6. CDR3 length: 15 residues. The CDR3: CASSLRLAGSNEQFF. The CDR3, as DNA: TGTGCCAGCAGCCTCCGACTAGCGGGAAGCAATGAGCAGTTCTTC.